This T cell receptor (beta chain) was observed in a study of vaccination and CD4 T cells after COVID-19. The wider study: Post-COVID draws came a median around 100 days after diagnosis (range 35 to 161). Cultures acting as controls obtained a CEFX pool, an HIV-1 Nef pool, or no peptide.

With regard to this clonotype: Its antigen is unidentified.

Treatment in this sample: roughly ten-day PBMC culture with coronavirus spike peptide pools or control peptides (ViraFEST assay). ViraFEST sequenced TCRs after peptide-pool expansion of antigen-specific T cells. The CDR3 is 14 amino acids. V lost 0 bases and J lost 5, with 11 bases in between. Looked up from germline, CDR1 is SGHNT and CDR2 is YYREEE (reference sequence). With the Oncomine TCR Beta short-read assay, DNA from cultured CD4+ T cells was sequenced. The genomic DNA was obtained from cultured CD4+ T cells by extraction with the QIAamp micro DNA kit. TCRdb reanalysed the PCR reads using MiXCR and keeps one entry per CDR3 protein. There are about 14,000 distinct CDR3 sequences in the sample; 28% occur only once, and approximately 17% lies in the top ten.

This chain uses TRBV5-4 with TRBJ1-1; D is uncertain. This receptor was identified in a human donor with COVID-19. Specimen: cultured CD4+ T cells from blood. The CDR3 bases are TGTGCCAGCAGCTTGGGAGGGATGTGGACTGAAGCTTTCTTT. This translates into CASSLGGMWTEAFF.